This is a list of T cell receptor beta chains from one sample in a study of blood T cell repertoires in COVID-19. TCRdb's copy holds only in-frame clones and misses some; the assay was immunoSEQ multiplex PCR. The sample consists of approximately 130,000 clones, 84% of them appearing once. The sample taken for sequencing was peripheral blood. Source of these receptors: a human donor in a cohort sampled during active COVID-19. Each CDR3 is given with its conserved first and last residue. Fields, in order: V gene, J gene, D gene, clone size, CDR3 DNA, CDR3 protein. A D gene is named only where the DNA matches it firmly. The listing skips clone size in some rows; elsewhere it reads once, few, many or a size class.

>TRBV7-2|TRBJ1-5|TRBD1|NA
TGTGCCAGCAGCTTAAGGCCAGGGGGAAGCAATCAGCCCCAGCATTTT
CASSLRPGGSNQPQHF
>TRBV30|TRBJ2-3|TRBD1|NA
TGTGCCTGGAGTGTAGGGACAGGGCTTAGCACAGATACGCAGTATTTT
CAWSVGTGLSTDTQYF
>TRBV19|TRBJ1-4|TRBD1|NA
TGTGCCAGTAGTATAGGACAGGGGCTTTCCAGTGAAAAACTGTTTTTT
CASSIGQGLSSEKLFF
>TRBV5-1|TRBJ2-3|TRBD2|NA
TGCGCCAGCAGCGGGGGAGGGCAGGATACGCAGTATTTT
CASSGGGQDTQYF
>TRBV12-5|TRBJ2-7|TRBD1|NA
TGTGCTAGTGGTTTGGCCACCGGGACAGGGGACCACGAGCAGTACTTC
CASGLATGTGDHEQYF
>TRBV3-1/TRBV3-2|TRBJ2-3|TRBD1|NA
TGTGCCAGCAGCGAAACAGGGGGTTACACAGATACGCAGTATTTT
CASSETGGYTDTQYF
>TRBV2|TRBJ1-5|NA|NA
TGTGCCAGCAGTGAACTTGGAGGAAATCAGCCCCAGCATTTT
CASSELGGNQPQHF
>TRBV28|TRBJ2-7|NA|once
TGTGCCAGCAGTTTAAACATTTACGAGCAGTACTTC
CASSLNIYEQYF
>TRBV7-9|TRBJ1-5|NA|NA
TGTGCCAGCAGCAACACCAATCAGCCCCAGCATTTT
CASSNTNQPQHF
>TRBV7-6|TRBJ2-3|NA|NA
TGTGCCAGCAGCTTAGGTGCGAGTGGGAGGTATGATACGCAGTATTTT
CASSLGASGRYDTQYF
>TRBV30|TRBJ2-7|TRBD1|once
TGTGCCTGGGGTTCCGGGACAGGCACCTACGAGCAGTACTTC
CAWGSGTGTYEQYF
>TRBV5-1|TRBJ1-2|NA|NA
TGCGCCAGCAGCTTGGCGTCAGGGGATGGCTACACCTTC
CASSLASGDGYTF
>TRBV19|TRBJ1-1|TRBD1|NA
TGTGCCAGTAGGCCGACAGGGGGCGGCACTGAAGCTTTCTTT
CASRPTGGGTEAFF
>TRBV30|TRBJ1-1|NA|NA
TGTGCCTGGAGTAAGGGTCTGGCGGGTGAAGCTTTCTTT
CAWSKGLAGEAFF
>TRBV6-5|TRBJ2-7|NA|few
TGTGCCAGCACGAGAGAGACCTACGAGCAGTACTTC
CASTRETYEQYF
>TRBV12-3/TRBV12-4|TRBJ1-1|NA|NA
TGTGCCAGCAGTTTAAAGCAGAACACTGAAGCTTTCTTT
CASSLKQNTEAFF
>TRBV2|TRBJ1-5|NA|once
TGTGCCAGCAGTGAAGGGGGGGGGACTTATAGCAATCAGCCCCAGCATTTT
CASSEGGGTYSNQPQHF
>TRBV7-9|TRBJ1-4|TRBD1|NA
TGTGCCAGCAGCTTAGCCGGGACAGGGTTGCGCGAAAAACTGTTTTTT
CASSLAGTGLREKLFF
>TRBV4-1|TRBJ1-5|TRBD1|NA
TGCGCCAGCAGCCGGGGACAGAATCAGCCCCAGCATTTT
CASSRGQNQPQHF
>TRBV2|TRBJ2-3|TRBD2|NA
TGTGCCAGCAGTGATGCGGGACTAGCACAGATCACGCAGTATTTT
CASSDAGLAQITQYF
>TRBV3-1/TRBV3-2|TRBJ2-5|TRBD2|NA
TGTGCCAGCAGCCAAGGGGGAGGCGGGGGGGCCCCAGAGACCCAGTACTTC
CASSQGGGGGAPETQYF
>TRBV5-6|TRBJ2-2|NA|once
TGTGCCAGCAACTACCTACAGGGCTCTCGGAACGGGGAGCTGTTTTTT
CASNYLQGSRNGELFF
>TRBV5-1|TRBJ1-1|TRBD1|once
TGCGCCAGCAGCGAGAGGACAGGGGGCCCTGAAGCTTTCTTT
CASSERTGGPEAFF
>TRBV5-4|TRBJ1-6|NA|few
TGTGCCAGCAGCCCACAGAACCCCCCTTCACCCCTCCACTTT
CASSPQNPPSPLHF
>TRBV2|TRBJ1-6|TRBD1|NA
TGTGCCAGCAGTGTGCAGGGGGCCCATAATTCACCCCTCCACTTT
CASSVQGAHNSPLHF
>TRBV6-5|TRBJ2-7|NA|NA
TGTGCCAGCAGTCCCAGAGGCTACGAGCAGTACTTC
CASSPRGYEQYF
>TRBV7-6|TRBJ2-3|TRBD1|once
TGTGCCAGCAGCAAAAACAGGGGGCAAGCCACAGATACGCAGTATTTT
CASSKNRGQATDTQYF
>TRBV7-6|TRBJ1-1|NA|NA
TGTGCCAGCAGCTTGGGGAGGGATCACACTGAAGCTTTCTTT
CASSLGRDHTEAFF
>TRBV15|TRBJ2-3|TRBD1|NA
TGTGCCACCAGCAGGGACAGGGGTGTCTCAGATACGCAGTATTTT
CATSRDRGVSDTQYF
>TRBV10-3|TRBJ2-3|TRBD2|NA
TGTGCCATCAGTGAGGGTGCTAGCGGGGGAGGTACGCAGTATTTT
CAISEGASGGGTQYF
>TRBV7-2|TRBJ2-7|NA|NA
TGTGCCAGCAGCTTAGGGAGTTACCAAATTGGGTACGAGCAGTACTTC
CASSLGSYQIGYEQYF
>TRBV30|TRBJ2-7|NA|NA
TGTGCCTGGAGTGCTGGGCCCCGCTACGAGCAGTACTTC
CAWSAGPRYEQYF
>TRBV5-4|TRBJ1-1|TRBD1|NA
TGTGCCAGCACCGACACAGGGGGCGGAACTGAAGCTTTCTTT
CASTDTGGGTEAFF